Below are 30 T cell receptor beta chains sequenced from a single sample in a study of post-analysis software for immune sequencing data. Study-wide findings and caveats: Comparison of patients with controls showed a handful of TRBV segments more frequent in patients, TRBV5-6, TRBV5-1 and TRBV20-1 among them.

The authors incorporated unique molecular identifiers into the TCR beta cDNA libraries. TCRdb reprocessed the PCR reads with MiXCR, giving one entry per CDR3 protein. The data contain 820,000 or so distinct CDR3 sequences, 53% of them singletons. The antigens for these receptors are not known. Sequencing was performed on blood. The receptors stem from a girl aged 10-17 years with multiple sclerosis.

This clonotype has a handful of counts. V usage is TRBV20-1 and J usage is TRBJ2-7, with TRBD2 identical over 8 bases. V was pared by 3 bases and J by 0 bases, with 4 bases of the junction left unmatched. The germline V gene encodes CDR1 DFQATT and CDR2 SNEGSKA (reference sequence). CDR3 length: 14 amino acids. CDR3 sequence reads: CSASDGRASYEQYF. The CDR3 nucleotides read TGCAGTGCTAGCGACGGGAGGGCCTCCTACGAGCAGTACTTC.

J is TRBJ2-4 and V is TRBV7-3; 12 bases are shared with TRBD2. The better agreement between TRBJ2-7 and the DNA end casts doubt on the J call. CDR3 length: 14 amino acids. Per the germline V gene, CDR1 is SGHTA and CDR2 is FQGTGA. The CDR3 reads CASSLGLAGSEQYF. The CDR3 coding sequence is TGTGCCAGCAGCTTGGGACTAGCGGGCTCCGAGCAGTACTTC.

This rearrangement joins TRBV5-1 to TRBJ2-4, with no clear D. The V gene's germline CDR1 is SGHRS and CDR2 YFSETQ. CDR3 length equals 11 residues. V lost 3 bases and J 13 bases, leaving 11 bases between the germline ends. The CDR3: CASSSNQEQYF. CDR3 DNA sequence: TGCGCCAGCAGCTCCAACCAAGAGCAGTACTTC.

This clonotype was observed once. V and J are TRBV7-2 and TRBJ2-5, with 10 bases aligning to TRBD1. The DNA end is more similar to TRBJ2-7, so the J call may be wrong. Germline V gene sequence: CDR1 SGHTA, CDR2 FQGNSA. This CDR3 region has 15 residues. This CDR3 reads CASSLGGQGYYEQYF. DNA for the CDR3: TGTGCCAGCAGCTTGGGGGGACAGGGGTACTACGAGCAGTACTTC.

This clonotype was detected a few times. The CDR3 is CASSLDRQVEQYF. In DNA, the CDR3 is TGCGCCAGCAGCTTGGACAGACAGGTGGAGCAGTACTTC. V gene TRBV5-1 combines with J gene TRBJ2-4, with a tentative D call TRBD1 (6 bases). V dropped 0 bases and J dropped 13 bases, with 14 bases sitting between them. The V gene's germline CDR1 is SGHRS and CDR2 YFSETQ. There are 13 residues in the CDR3.

This clonotype was found a few times. The V gene is TRBV27, the J gene TRBJ2-1; 10 positions match TRBD1. Looked up from germline, CDR1 is MNHEY and CDR2 is SMNVEV (reference sequence). The CDR3 extends over 18 amino acids. V was pared by 5 bases and J by 7 bases, with 17 bases of the junction left unmatched. The CDR3 DNA reads as TGTGCCAGCAGTGAACGACAGGGGGCTTCATCAACACGAAATGAGCAGTTCTTC. Translation gives CASSERQGASSTRNEQFF.

The chain employs TRBV12-3 or TRBV12-4 and TRBJ2-4, with D perhaps matching TRBD1 (5 bases). The J call may not be correct, given that the DNA end is closer to TRBJ2-5. This CDR3 region has 14 residues. The CDR3: CASSYRTSQETQYF. Here the CDR3 DNA reads TGTGCCAGCAGCTACCGGACATCCCAAGAGACCCAGTACTTC.

V is TRBV7-9 and J is TRBJ2-3, with D possibly being TRBD2 (7 bases). Germline values: CDR1 SEHNR, CDR2 FQNEAQ (reference sequence). This CDR3 is 14 amino acids long. V lost 7 bases, J lost 5 bases, and 16 bases lay in between. The CDR3 DNA reads as TGTGCCAGCATTCGGTCGGGGGGACAAGATACGCAGTATTTT. This sequence encodes CASIRSGGQDTQYF.

The chain uses TRBV10-2 and TRBJ2-3; weak D call: TRBD1 (5 bases). CDR3 length equals 15 residues. Germline V gives CDR1 WSHSY, CDR2 SAAADI. Trimming took off 3 bases at V and 2 bases at J, with 12 bases between the two ends. The CDR3 nucleotides read TGCGCCAGCAGTGATATAGACAGACCCACAGATACGCAGTATTTT. Protein: CASSDIDRPTDTQYF.

The table lists this clonotype with a few counts. The chain has TRBV7-9 and TRBJ2-4; the D gene is possibly TRBD1 (5 bases). V shed 0 bases and J shed 8 bases, with 14 bases lying between them. This CDR3 contains 15 residues. Germline V CDR1 and CDR2: SEHNR, FQNEAQ (reference sequence). CDR3 sequence: CASSLAGAPSDIQYF. DNA for the CDR3: TGTGCCAGCAGCTTAGCAGGGGCCCCCAGCGACATTCAGTACTTC.

The table lists this clonotype with a count of one. The J gene is TRBJ2-3, the V gene TRBV7-9; 8 bases agree with TRBD2. V gave up 4 bases and J gave up 8 bases; unmatched junction bases: 11. The CDR3 has 15 residues. Germline V gene data show CDR1 as SEHNR and CDR2 as FQNEAQ (reference sequence). The CDR3 DNA reads as TGTGCCAGCAGCTACGGGACTAGGGCCTTCGGTACGCAGTATTTT. Amino acid sequence: CASSYGTRAFGTQYF.

V usage is TRBV7-3 and J usage is TRBJ2-3, with 8 bases lining up with TRBD1. Germline CDR1 SGHTA, CDR2 FQGTGA. With 2 bases clipped from V and 4 bases from J, the junction kept 2 bases outside the gene matches. This CDR3 is built from 14 residues. In nucleotides, the CDR3 is TGTGCCAGCAGCTTACAGGGGGCCCCAGATACGCAGTATTTT. Translating it yields CASSLQGAPDTQYF.

The chain recombines TRBV5-1 with TRBJ2-3, with D possibly matching TRBD2 (5 bases). The CDR3 has 14 amino acids. CDR1 SGHRS and CDR2 YFSETQ come from the germline V gene. Trimming removed 2 bases at V and 5 bases at J, with 12 bases between. CDR3: CASSLPLARDTQYF. The CDR3 bases are TGCGCCAGCAGCTTACCCCTAGCTAGAGATACGCAGTATTTT.

This clonotype showed up just a few times. The chain joins TRBV7-3 to TRBJ1-1, with D tentatively TRBD1 (5 bases). This CDR3 is 16 amino acids long. Germline V lookup: CDR1 SGHTA, CDR2 FQGTGA. The ends were cut back, 1 base at V and 4 bases at J, with 16 bases in the middle. CDR3 protein: CASSLNQGSVRTEAFF. In DNA form, the CDR3 reads TGTGCCAGCAGCTTAAACCAGGGTAGTGTGCGCACTGAAGCTTTCTTT.

The sample holds a few counts of this clonotype. The chain recombines TRBV4-1 with TRBJ2-4; D is possibly TRBD2 (5 bases). TRBJ2-7 explains the end of the DNA better; the J call may be wrong. There are 16 residues in the CDR3. Per the germline V gene, CDR1 is MGHRA and CDR2 is YSYEKL. The CDR3 coding sequence is TGCGCCAGCAGCCAAGGATTAGCACTAGAGGGCTACGAGCAGTACTTC. Residues: CASSQGLALEGYEQYF.

This clonotype was counted a few times. The chain is built from TRBV7-2 and TRBJ2-3; D call uncertain. V was shortened by 0 bases and J by 8 bases, with 6 bases between the two germline ends. Germline V gene data show CDR1 as SGHTA and CDR2 as FQGNSA. The CDR3 extends over 12 amino acids. The CDR3 nucleotides read TGTGCCAGCAGCTTAGCGTTAGCTACGCAGTATTTT. Protein sequence: CASSLALATQYF.

The chain employs TRBV5-1 and TRBJ2-7; 8 nucleotides agree with TRBD1. The tail of the sequence fits TRBJ2-4 better, so the J call may be wrong. The length of the CDR3 is 15 residues. Germline V gives CDR1 SGHRS, CDR2 YFSETQ. CDR3 coding DNA: TGCGCCAGCAGCGGACAGGGATACGCCAAAAACATTCAGTACTTC. Translating gives CASSGQGYAKNIQYF.

The V gene is TRBV6-5, the J gene TRBJ1-1, with D unresolved. CDR3 length equals 14 residues. The germline V gene encodes CDR1 MNHEY and CDR2 SVGAGI. The V and J ends lost 4 bases and 4 bases respectively, with 13 bases between them. CDR3 in amino acids: CASSSILGGTEAFF. CDR3 coding DNA: TGTGCCAGCAGTTCCATCCTCGGTGGCACTGAAGCTTTCTTT.

V gene TRBV10-3 combines with J gene TRBJ2-4; 9 bases fit TRBD2. Matching the DNA end better, TRBJ2-5 makes the J call doubtful. Germline CDR1 reads ENHRY; CDR2 reads SYGVKD. The CDR3 covers 14 residues. The CDR3 loop is CAIRERGASETQYF. For the CDR3, the DNA is TGTGCCATCCGGGAGCGGGGGGCCAGCGAGACCCAGTACTTC.

The rearrangement uses TRBV12-3 or TRBV12-4 and TRBJ2-7, with D tentatively TRBD1 (5 bases). With 1 base removed from V and 7 bases from J, the gap between germline ends came to 14 bases. This CDR3 spans 14 amino acids. CDR3 sequence reads: CASSLEGILREQYF. The CDR3 DNA reads as TGTGCCAGCAGTTTAGAGGGGATCCTACGGGAGCAGTACTTC.

The V and J genes are TRBV7-6 and TRBJ2-1, with 10 bases lining up with TRBD2. The CDR3 loop spans 16 amino acids. The V gene's germline CDR1 is SGHVS and CDR2 FNYEAQ. Unmatched junction bases numbered 5, after V lost 1 base and J lost 5 bases. The CDR3 DNA follows: TGTGCCAGCAGCTTAGGGCGCCTAGCGGGAGACAATGAGCAGTTCTTC. Protein product: CASSLGRLAGDNEQFF.

This clonotype was detected only a few times. The gene calls are TRBV6-5 and TRBJ2-5, with D perhaps TRBD1 (7 bases). The J call is doubtful: the DNA matches TRBJ2-7 better. This CDR3 has 16 residues. Germline CDR1 reads MNHEY; CDR2 reads SVGAGI. The CDR3 DNA sequence: TGTGCCAGCAGTTACTCGACCGGGGGACAGAGCTACGAGCAGTACTTC. Protein product: CASSYSTGGQSYEQYF.

This sequence joins TRBV7-9 and TRBJ2-1; D possibly corresponds to TRBD1 (6 bases). The germline V gene encodes CDR1 SEHNR and CDR2 FQNEAQ (reference sequence). This CDR3 contains 14 residues. Trimming shortened V by 5 bases and J by 2 bases, and 10 bases separated the two germline ends. The chain's CDR3 is CASSLKGAYNEQFF. DNA of the CDR3: TGTGCCAGCAGCCTAAAGGGGGCCTACAATGAGCAGTTCTTC.

The chain links TRBV5-1 to TRBJ2-1, with 9 nucleotides matching TRBD2. CDR3 length equals 15 residues. Germline loops: CDR1 SGHRS, CDR2 YFSETQ. With 4 bases clipped from V and 7 bases from J, the junction kept 9 bases outside the gene matches. The CDR3 reads CASSQLGTSFNEQFF. The DNA of the CDR3 is TGCGCCAGCAGCCAATTAGGGACTAGCTTTAATGAGCAGTTCTTC.

CDR3 residues: CASSLSRYTGELFF. For the CDR3, the DNA is TGTGCCAGCAGCTTAAGCCGCTACACCGGGGAGCTGTTTTTT. This chain uses TRBV11-2 with TRBJ2-2; D remains ambiguous. Germline V lookup: CDR1 SGHAT, CDR2 FQNNGV. Trimming took 2 bases from V and 3 from J, leaving 7 bases between them. This CDR3 contains 14 residues.

This clonotype showed up just a few times. The chain is built from TRBV3-1 and TRBJ2-7; TRBD1 agrees at 9 bases. V shed 2 bases, J shed 1 base, and the junction held 6 bases outside the gene matches. The CDR3 covers 16 residues. The germline gives CDR1 LGHDT, CDR2 YNNKEL (reference sequence). For the CDR3, the DNA is TGTGCCAGCAGCCAAAATCCGGGACAGGGATCCTACGAGCAGTACTTC. This codes for CASSQNPGQGSYEQYF.

This clonotype was counted between two and nine times. The genes are TRBV20-1 and TRBJ2-7, with 11 bases fitting TRBD2. The CDR3 runs 16 residues. CDR1 and CDR2 from the germline V gene are DFQATT and SNEGSKA (reference sequence). The V gene end was trimmed by 0 bases and the J gene end by 3 bases; junction bases not matched to a gene: 7. The CDR3 spells CSARDGLAGYLYEQYF. CDR3 nucleotide sequence: TGCAGTGCTAGAGACGGACTAGCGGGCTACCTCTACGAGCAGTACTTC.

Note on this clonotype: Since a much larger clone is just one base distant, this may be a read error. Because the CDR3 is missing its conserved closing phenylalanine or tryptophan, this is likely a read error. The chain is built from TRBV20-1 and TRBJ2-5; D not certain. The CDR3 spans 10 residues. Trimming left V 5 bases short and J 4 bases short, with 5 bases between. From germline, CDR1 is DFQATT and CDR2 SNEGSKA (reference sequence). CDR3 coding DNA: TGCAGTGCTTTCTTAGAGACCCAGTACCTC. Translation gives CSAFLETQYL.

This clonotype turned up a few times. The rearrangement links TRBV29-1 to TRBJ2-3; 7 bases match TRBD2. The CDR3 is made up of 14 amino acids. The germline V gene encodes CDR1 SQVTM and CDR2 ANQGSEA. V dropped 1 base and J dropped 3; count of bases not matched to a gene: 4. CDR3 protein: CSVEGRLATDTQYF. CDR3 sequence (DNA): TGCAGCGTTGAAGGGCGACTAGCAACAGATACGCAGTATTTT.

The chain has TRBV4-2 and TRBJ2-4, with D perhaps matching TRBD2 (5 bases). The DNA end favors TRBJ2-5, so the J call may be wrong. Per germline, CDR1 LGHNA and CDR2 YNFKEQ. The CDR3 has 13 residues. CDR3 amino acids: CASSQDQRETQYF. Written as DNA, the CDR3 is TGTGCCAGCAGCCAAGATCAGCGGGAGACCCAGTACTTC.